This TCR beta chain was observed in a study of cytomegalovirus exposure and HLA in healthy donors. Regarding the study as a whole: Testing in vitro showed a few CMV-associated chains specific for CMV antigens. An Asian-associated ancestry cluster reportedly showed fewer N-insertions than the approximately 700-donor mean in a later analysis. Certain indistinguishable V segments, among them TRBV6-2 and TRBV6-3, were excluded.

As for this clone: Its antigen is undetermined.

Germline values: CDR1 SNHLY, CDR2 FYNNEI. The germline V and J ends were trimmed by 2 bases and 8 bases, with 18 bases remaining between them. CDR3 length equals 16 residues. The PCR had 60 Vbeta and 13 Jbeta primers. This table comes from immunoSEQ multiplex PCR, and its TCRdb copy is limited to in-frame clones, with some not included. The sample shows 150,000 to 160,000 clones, around 80% of them seen only once. J is TRBJ1-4 and V is TRBV2; D gene ambiguous. Sequenced material: PBMCs. This clonotype was obtained from a woman aged 40 to 49 in good health and CMV-seronegative. Written as DNA, the CDR3 is TGTGCCAGCAGTGAAAATAAAGGACTCTTTAGGGAAAAACTGTTTTTT. Translating it yields CASSENKGLFREKLFF. The full variable domain, its missing parts supplied by reference TRBV2 and TRBJ1-4, is EPEVTQTPSHQVTQMGQEVILRCVPISNHLYFYWYRQILGQKVEFLVSFYNNEISEKSEIFDDQFSVERPDGSNFTLKIRSTKLEDSAMYFCASSENKGLFREKLFFGSGTQLSVL.